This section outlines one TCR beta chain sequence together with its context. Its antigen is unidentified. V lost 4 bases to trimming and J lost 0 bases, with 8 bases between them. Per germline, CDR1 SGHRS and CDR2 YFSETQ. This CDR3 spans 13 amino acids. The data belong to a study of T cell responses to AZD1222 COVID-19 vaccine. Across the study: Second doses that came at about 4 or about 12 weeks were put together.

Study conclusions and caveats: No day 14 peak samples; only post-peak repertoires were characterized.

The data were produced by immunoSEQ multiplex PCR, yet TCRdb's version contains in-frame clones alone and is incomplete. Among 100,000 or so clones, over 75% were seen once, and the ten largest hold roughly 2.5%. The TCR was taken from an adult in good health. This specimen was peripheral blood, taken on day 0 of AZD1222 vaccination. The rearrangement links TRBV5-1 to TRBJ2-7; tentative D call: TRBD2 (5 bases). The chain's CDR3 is CASSPGSSYEQYF. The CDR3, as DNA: TGCGCCAGCAGCCCGGGGAGCTCCTACGAGCAGTACTTC.